This T cell receptor beta chain appears in the sequencing data of a study of beta chain features in type 1 diabetes. Once sorted, every population was more than 95% pure. Germline CDR1 and CDR2: MNHEY and SMNVEV (reference sequence). This CDR3 is built from 17 residues. The ends lost 4 bases at V and 0 bases at J; junction bases unmatched: 11. Reverse transcription of all isolated RNA meant that expressed TCRB transcripts were sequenced. The data were produced by immunoSEQ multiplex PCR, yet TCRdb's version contains in-frame clones alone and is incomplete. The sample yields about 360,000 clones, roughly 12% seen once.

The material sequenced was naive CD4+ T cells from blood. This TCR derives from a man in his late teens or twenties in good health. The V gene is TRBV27, the J gene TRBJ2-7; 8 nucleotides agree with TRBD2. The CDR3 bases are TGTGCCAGCAGTTCCCGGACTAGCAGCCTCAGCTCCTACGAGCAGTACTTC. It translates to CASSSRTSSLSSYEQYF.